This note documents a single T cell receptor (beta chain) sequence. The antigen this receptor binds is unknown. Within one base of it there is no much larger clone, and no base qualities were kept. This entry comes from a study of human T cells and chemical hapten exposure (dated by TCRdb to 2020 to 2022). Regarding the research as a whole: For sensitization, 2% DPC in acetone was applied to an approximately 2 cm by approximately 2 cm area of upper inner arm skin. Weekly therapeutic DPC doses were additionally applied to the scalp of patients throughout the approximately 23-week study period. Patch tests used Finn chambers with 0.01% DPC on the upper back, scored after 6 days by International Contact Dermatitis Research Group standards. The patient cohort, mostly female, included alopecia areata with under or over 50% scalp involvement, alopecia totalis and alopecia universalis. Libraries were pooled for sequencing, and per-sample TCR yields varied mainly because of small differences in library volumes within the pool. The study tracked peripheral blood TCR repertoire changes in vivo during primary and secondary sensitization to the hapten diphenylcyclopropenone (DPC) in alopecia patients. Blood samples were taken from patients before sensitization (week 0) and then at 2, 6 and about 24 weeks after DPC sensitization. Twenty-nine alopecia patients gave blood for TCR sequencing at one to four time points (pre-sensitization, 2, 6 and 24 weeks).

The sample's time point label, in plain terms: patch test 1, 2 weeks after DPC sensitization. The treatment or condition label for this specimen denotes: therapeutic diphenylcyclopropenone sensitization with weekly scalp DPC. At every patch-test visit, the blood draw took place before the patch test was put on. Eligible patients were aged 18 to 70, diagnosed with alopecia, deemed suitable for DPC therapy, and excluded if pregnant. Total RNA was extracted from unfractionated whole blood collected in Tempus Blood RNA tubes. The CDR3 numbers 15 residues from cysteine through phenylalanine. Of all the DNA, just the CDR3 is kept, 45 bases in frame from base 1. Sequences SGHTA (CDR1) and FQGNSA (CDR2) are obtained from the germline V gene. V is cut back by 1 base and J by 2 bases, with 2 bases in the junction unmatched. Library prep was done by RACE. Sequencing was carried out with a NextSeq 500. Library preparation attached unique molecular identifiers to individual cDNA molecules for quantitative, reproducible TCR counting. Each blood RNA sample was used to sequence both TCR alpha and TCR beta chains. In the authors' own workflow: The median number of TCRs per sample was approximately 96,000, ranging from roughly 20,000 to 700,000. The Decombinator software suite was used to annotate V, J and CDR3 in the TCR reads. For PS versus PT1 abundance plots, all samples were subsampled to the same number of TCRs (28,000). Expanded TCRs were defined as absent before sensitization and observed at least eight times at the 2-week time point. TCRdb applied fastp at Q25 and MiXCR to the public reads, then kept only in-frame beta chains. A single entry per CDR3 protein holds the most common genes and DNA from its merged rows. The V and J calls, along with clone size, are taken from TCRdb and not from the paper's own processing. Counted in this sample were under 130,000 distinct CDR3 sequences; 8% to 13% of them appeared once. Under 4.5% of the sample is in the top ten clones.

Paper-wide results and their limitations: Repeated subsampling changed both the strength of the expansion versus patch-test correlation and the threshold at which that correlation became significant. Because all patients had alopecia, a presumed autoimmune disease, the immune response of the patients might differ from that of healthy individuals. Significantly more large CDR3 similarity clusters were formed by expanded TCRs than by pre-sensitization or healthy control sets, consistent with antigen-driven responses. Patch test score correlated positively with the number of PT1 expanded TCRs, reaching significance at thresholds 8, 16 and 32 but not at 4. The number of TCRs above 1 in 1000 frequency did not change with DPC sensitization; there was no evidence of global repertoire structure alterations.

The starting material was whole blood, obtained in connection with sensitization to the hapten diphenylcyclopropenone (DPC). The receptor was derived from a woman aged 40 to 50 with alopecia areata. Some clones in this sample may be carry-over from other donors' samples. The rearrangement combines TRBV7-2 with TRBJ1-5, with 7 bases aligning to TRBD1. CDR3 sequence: CASSLDTGGNQPQHF. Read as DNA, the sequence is TGTGCCAGCAGCTTAGATACAGGGGGCAATCAGCCCCAGCATTTT.